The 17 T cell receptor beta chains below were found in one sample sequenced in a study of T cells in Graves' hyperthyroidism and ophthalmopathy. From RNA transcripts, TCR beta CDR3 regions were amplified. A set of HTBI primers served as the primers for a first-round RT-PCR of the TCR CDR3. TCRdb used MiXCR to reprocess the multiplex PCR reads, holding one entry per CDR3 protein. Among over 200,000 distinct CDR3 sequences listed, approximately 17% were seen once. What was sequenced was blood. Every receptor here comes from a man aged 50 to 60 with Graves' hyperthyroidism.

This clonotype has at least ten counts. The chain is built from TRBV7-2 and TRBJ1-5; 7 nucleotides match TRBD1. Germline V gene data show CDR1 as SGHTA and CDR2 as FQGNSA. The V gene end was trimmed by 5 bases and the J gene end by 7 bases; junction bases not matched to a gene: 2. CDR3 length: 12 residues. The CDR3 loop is CASSPQGQPQHF. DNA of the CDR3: TGTGCCAGCAGCCCACAGGGGCAGCCCCAGCATTTT.

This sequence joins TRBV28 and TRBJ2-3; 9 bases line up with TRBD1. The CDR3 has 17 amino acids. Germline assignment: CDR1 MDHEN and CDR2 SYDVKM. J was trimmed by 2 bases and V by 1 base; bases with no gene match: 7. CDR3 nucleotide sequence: TGTGCCAGCAGTTTATACGGGACAGGGCACAACACAGATACGCAGTATTTT. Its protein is CASSLYGTGHNTDTQYF.

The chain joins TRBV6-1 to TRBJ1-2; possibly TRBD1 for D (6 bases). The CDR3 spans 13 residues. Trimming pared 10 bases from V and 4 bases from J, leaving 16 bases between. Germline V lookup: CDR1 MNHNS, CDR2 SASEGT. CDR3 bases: TGTGCCACCCTGGACAGCACAACCTATGGCTACACCTTC. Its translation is CATLDSTTYGYTF.

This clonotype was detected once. The CDR3 spells CSAFLTSGRRYNEQFF. The DNA of the CDR3 is TGCAGTGCTTTCCTGACTAGCGGGAGAAGGTACAATGAGCAGTTCTTC. The chain employs TRBV20-1 and TRBJ2-1, with TRBD2 matching over 12 bases. Germline CDR1 is DFQATT and CDR2 is SNEGSKA (reference sequence). The CDR3 contains 16 residues. V gave up 5 bases and J gave up 4 bases; unmatched junction bases: 9.

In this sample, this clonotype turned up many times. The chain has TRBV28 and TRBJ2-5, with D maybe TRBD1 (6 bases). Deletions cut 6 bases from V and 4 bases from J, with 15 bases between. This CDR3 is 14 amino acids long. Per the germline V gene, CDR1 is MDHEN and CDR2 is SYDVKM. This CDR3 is CASRPDRELETQYF. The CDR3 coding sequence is TGTGCCAGCAGACCGGACAGAGAATTAGAGACCCAGTACTTC. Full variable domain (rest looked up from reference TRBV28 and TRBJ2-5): DVKVTQSSRYLVKRTGEKVFLECVQDMDHENMFWYRQDPGLGLRLIYFSYDVKMKEKGDIPEGYSVSREKKERFSLILESASTNQTSMYLCASRPDRELETQYFGPGTRLLVL.

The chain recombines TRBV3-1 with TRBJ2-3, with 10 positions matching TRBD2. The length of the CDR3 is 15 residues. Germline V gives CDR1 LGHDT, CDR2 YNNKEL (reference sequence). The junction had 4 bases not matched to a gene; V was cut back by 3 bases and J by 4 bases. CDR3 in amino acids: CASSQGLATSDTQYF. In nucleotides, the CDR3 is TGTGCCAGCAGCCAGGGACTAGCGACCTCAGATACGCAGTATTTT.

The chain's CDR3 is CASSLTFTYEQYF. CDR3 DNA sequence: TGTGCCAGCAGTTTAACCTTTACCTACGAGCAGTACTTC. The gene calls are TRBV27 and TRBJ2-7; D not certain. Trimming shortened V by 2 bases and J by 2 bases, and 7 bases separated the two germline ends. The CDR3 consists of 13 residues. Germline assignment: CDR1 MNHEY and CDR2 SMNVEV (reference sequence).

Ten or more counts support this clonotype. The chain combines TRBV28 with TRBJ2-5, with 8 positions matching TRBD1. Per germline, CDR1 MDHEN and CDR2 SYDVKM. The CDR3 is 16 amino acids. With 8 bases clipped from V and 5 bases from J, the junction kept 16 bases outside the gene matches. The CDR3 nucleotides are TGTGCCAGCTATATAGGGGGAAACAGGGGGTCGGAGACCCAGTACTTC. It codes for CASYIGGNRGSETQYF.

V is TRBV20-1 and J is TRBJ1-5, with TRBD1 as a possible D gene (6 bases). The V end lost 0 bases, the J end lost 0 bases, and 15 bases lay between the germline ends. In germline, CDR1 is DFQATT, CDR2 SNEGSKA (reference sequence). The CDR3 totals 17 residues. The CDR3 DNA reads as TGCAGTGCTAGAGATTCCGGGACATTTGGTAGCAATCAGCCCCAGCATTTT. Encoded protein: CSARDSGTFGSNQPQHF.

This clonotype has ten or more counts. CDR3 DNA sequence: TGTGCCAGCAGTTTTCGGGGGGCTGACCCTGAGCAGTTCTTC. It specifies CASSFRGADPEQFF. This chain connects TRBV12-3 or TRBV12-4 to TRBJ2-1; D is perhaps TRBD2 (7 bases). The CDR3 has 14 residues. The germline V and J ends were trimmed by 3 bases and 9 bases, with 15 bases remaining between them.

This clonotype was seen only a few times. The chain's CDR3 is CASSQVWGSNEKLFF. In DNA, the CDR3 is TGCGCCAGCAGCCAAGTTTGGGGCTCCAATGAAAAACTGTTTTTT. This rearrangement joins TRBV4-1 to TRBJ1-4, with D perhaps TRBD1 (5 bases). The CDR3 sequence is 15 residues long. V was cut by 1 base and J by 5 bases, with 11 bases left in between. Germline V gives CDR1 MGHRA, CDR2 YSYEKL.

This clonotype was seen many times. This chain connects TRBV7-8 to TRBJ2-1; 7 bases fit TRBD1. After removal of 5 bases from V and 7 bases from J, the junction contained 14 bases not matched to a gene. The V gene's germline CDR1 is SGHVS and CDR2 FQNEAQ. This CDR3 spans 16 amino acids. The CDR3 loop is CASSPPLSTGWNEQFF. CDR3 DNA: TGTGCCAGCAGCCCGCCGCTATCGACAGGGTGGAATGAGCAGTTCTTC. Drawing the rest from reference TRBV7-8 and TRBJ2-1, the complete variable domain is GAGVSQSPRYKVAKRGQDVALRCDPISGHVSLFWYQQALGQGPEFLTYFQNEAQLDKSGLPSDRFFAERPEGSVSTLKIQRTQQEDSAVYLCASSPPLSTGWNEQFFGPGTRLTVL.

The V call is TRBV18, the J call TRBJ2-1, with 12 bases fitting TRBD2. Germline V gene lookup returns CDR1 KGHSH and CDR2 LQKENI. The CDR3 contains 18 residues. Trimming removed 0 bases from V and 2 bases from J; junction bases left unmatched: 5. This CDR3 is CASSPPLTSGRTYNEQFF. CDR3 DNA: TGTGCCAGCTCACCACCGTTGACTAGCGGGAGAACCTACAATGAGCAGTTCTTC.

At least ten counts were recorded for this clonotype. This CDR3 is CSARDQRERTEAFF. Written as DNA, the CDR3 is TGCAGTGCTAGAGATCAAAGGGAGAGGACTGAAGCTTTCTTT. The rearrangement joins TRBV20-1 to TRBJ1-1; D unclear. The germline V gene encodes CDR1 DFQATT and CDR2 SNEGSKA (reference sequence). The V gene lost 0 bases and the J gene lost 5 bases, with 13 bases spanning the gap. The CDR3 spans 14 residues.

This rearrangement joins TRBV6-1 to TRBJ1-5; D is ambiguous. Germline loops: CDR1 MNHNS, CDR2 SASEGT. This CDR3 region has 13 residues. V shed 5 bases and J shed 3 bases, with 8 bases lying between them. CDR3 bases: TGTGCCAGCAGTTCACAGCACAATCAGCCCCAGCATTTT. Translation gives CASSSQHNQPQHF.

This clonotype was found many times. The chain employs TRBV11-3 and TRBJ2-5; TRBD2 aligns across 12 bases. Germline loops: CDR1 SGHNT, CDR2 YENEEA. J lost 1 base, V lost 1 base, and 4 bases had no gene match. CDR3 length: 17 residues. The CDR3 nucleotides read TGTGCCAGCAGCTTAGGTTTACTAGCGGGAGGCCAAGAGACCCAGTACTTC. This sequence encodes CASSLGLLAGGQETQYF.

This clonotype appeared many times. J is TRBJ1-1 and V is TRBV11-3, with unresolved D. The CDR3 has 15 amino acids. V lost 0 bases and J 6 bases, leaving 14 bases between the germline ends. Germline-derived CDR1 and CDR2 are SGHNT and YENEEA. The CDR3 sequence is CASSLDRRMVAEAFF. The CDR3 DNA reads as TGTGCCAGCAGCTTAGATAGGAGAATGGTGGCTGAAGCTTTCTTT. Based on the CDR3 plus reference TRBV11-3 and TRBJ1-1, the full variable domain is EAGVVQSPRYKIIEKKQPVAFWCNPISGHNTLYWYLQNLGQGPELLIRYENEEAVDDSQLPKDRFSAERLKGVDSTLKIQPAELGDSAVYLCASSLDRRMVAEAFFGQGTRLTVV.